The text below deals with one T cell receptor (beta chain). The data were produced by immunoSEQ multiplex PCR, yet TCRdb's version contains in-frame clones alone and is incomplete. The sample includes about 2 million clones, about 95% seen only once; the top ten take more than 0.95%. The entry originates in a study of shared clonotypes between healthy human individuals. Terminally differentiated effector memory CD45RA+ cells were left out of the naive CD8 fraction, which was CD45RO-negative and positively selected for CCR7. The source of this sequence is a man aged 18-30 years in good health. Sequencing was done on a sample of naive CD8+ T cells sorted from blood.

Written as DNA, the CDR3 is TGTGCCAGCAGCTCGGGACTAGCGATAGGCGAGCAGTACTTC. It yields the protein CASSSGLAIGEQYF. J is TRBJ2-7 and V is TRBV7-6; 10 nucleotides line up with TRBD2. V gave up 4 bases and J gave up 6 bases; unmatched junction bases: 6. This CDR3 has 14 residues. The germline V gene has CDR1 SGHVS and CDR2 FNYEAQ. The variable domain in full, completed from reference TRBV7-6 and TRBJ2-7, reads GAGVSQSPRYKVTKRGQDVALRCDPISGHVSLYWYRQALGQGPEFLTYFNYEAQQDKSGLPNDRFSAERPEGSISTLTIQRTEQRDSAMYRCASSSGLAIGEQYFGPGTRLTVT.